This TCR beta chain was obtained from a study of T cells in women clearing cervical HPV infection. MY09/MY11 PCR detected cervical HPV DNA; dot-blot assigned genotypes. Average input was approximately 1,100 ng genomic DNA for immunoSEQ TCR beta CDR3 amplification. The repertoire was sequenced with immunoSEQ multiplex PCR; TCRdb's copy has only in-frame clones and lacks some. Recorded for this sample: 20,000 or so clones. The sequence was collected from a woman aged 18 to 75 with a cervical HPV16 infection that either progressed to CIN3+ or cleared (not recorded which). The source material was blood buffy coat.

CDR3 DNA, as far as it was read: TGTGCCTGGAAACAGGGAGGAGCCACTGAA. This encodes CAWKQGGATE. The whole CDR3 is CAWKQGGATEAFF. The chain employs TRBV30 and TRBJ1-1; D perhaps matches TRBD1 (6 bases). The read halts 3 residues ahead of the CDR3 end, with the missing end drawn from the germline J gene. V was trimmed by 4 bases and J by 4 bases, leaving 13 bases between them. The CDR3 covers 13 residues. CDR1 GTSNPN and CDR2 SVGIG come from the germline V gene (reference sequence). Together with reference TRBV30 and TRBJ1-1, the CDR3 gives the full variable domain: SQTIHQWPATLVQPVGSPLSLECTVEGTSNPNLYWYRQAAGRGLQLLFYSVGIGQISSEVPQNLSASRPQDRQFILSSKKLLLSDSGFYLCAWKQGGATEAFFGQGTRLTVV.